This is a list of T cell receptor beta chains from one sample in a study of blood T cell repertoires in COVID-19. This table comes from immunoSEQ multiplex PCR, and its TCRdb copy is limited to in-frame clones, with some not included. The data contain hundreds of thousands of clones, 89% of them singletons. The sample comprised peripheral blood. All receptors derive from a man aged 40-49 years with acute or convalescent COVID-19. CDR3s include the opening cysteine and the closing phenylalanine or tryptophan. D genes are given only for firm matches.

v_call,j_call,d_call,cdr3_aa,cdr3_nt
TRBV7-3,TRBJ1-1,NA,CASSLLRGSAEAFF,TGTGCCAGCAGCTTACTAAGAGGGAGTGCTGAAGCTTTCTTT
TRBV27,TRBJ1-2,TRBD1,CASSLSIQGALSNYGYTF,TGTGCCAGCAGTTTATCGATCCAGGGGGCTTTATCTAACTATGGCTACACCTTC
TRBV7-2,TRBJ2-1,TRBD2,CASSYGTNRHNEQFF,TGTGCCAGCAGCTACGGGACTAACCGACACAATGAGCAGTTCTTC
TRBV4-1,TRBJ1-4,TRBD1,CASSPPDRINEKLFF,TGCGCCAGCAGCCCCCCGGACAGGATTAATGAAAAACTGTTTTTT
TRBV6-6,TRBJ2-1,NA,CASSYSSEQFF,TGTGCCAGCAGTTACTCTAGTGAGCAGTTCTTC
TRBV27,TRBJ1-1,TRBD1,CASSIRTGVNTEAFF,TGTGCCAGCAGTATAAGGACAGGGGTTAACACTGAAGCTTTCTTT
TRBV5-5,TRBJ1-6,TRBD1,CASSDDLTGAYNSPLHF,TGTGCCAGCAGCGATGACCTGACAGGGGCCTATAATTCACCCCTCCACTTT
TRBV29-1,TRBJ1-2,TRBD1,CSVELLTGVDYGYTF,TGCAGCGTTGAGCTCTTGACAGGGGTTGACTATGGCTACACCTTC
TRBV3-1/TRBV3-2,TRBJ1-1,TRBD1,CASSPGQGVTEAFF,TGTGCCAGCAGCCCGGGACAGGGGGTCACTGAAGCTTTCTTT
TRBV27,TRBJ1-1,NA,CANSPNSLNTEAFF,TGTGCCAACAGTCCGAACAGCTTGAACACTGAAGCTTTCTTT
TRBV3-1/TRBV3-2,TRBJ1-1,NA,CASSRGEANTEAFF,TGTGCCAGCAGCCGGGGAGAGGCGAACACTGAAGCTTTCTTT
TRBV5-4,TRBJ2-2,TRBD1,CASSLGQGAAPGELFF,TGTGCCAGCAGCTTAGGGCAGGGGGCAGCCCCCGGGGAGCTGTTTTTT
TRBV24-1,TRBJ2-1,TRBD1,CATIATPRGPSINEQFF,TGTGCCACCATCGCCACACCCAGGGGGCCTTCTATAAATGAGCAGTTCTTC
TRBV5-1,TRBJ2-1,NA,CASSEPTVDSRNEQFF,TGCGCCAGCAGCGAACCTACGGTGGACAGTCGTAATGAGCAGTTCTTC
TRBV9,TRBJ2-2,NA,CASSVNGELFF,TGTGCCAGCAGCGTCAATGGGGAGCTGTTTTTT
TRBV7-2,TRBJ2-3,NA,CASSLTGSADTQYF,TGTGCCAGCAGCTTGACCGGGAGTGCGGATACGCAGTATTTT